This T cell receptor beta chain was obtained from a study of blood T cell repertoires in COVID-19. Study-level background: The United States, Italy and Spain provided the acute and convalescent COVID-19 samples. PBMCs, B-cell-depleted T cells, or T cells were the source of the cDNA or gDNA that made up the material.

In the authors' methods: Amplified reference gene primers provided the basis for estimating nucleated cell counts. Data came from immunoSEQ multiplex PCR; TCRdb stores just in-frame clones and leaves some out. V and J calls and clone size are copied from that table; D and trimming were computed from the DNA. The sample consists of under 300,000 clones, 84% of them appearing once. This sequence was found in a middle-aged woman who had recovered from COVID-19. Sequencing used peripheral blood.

CDR3 sequence (DNA): TGTGCCAGCAGTAACCGGGACAGTCAGTTCTTC. Protein product: CASSNRDSQFF. This chain links TRBV6-6 with TRBJ2-1; TRBD1 matches 7 bases. Germline V gene sequence: CDR1 MNHNY, CDR2 SVGAGI (reference sequence). Unmatched junction bases numbered 5, after V lost 5 bases and J lost 13 bases. The CDR3 consists of 11 residues.